This T cell receptor (beta chain) is from a study of T-cell memory formation after mild COVID-19. About this clonotype: Its specificity is unknown.

Notes on the study in general: Pre-infection memory showed some responding clones, and this suggested that cross-reactive memory joined.

The CDR3 loop spans 16 amino acids. The V and J ends lost 0 bases and 4 bases, in that order; junction bases with no gene match: 8. Germline CDR1 and CDR2: MNHEY and SVGAGI. The TCR alpha and TCR beta cDNA libraries, bearing sample barcodes and UMIs, were generated by 5'RACE using constant-segment primers. TCRdb fed the 5' RACE reads into MiXCR, producing one record per CDR3 protein. The profile shows 390,000 or so distinct CDR3 sequences, roughly 15% of them singletons. Sequences were obtained from PBMCs or a T cell subset sorted from them (not recorded which). The V gene is TRBV6-5, the J gene TRBJ2-7; 8 positions agree with TRBD2. This receptor was identified in a man younger than 30 who had mild COVID-19 (a few samples of this study predate the infection). Cell type and time point are not known. CDR3 sequence: CASSYSETGGGYEQYF. DNA of the CDR3: TGTGCCAGCAGTTACTCGGAGACGGGCGGGGGGTACGAGCAGTACTTC.